This entry features one T cell receptor beta chain sequence. These data are taken from a study of blood T cell repertoires in COVID-19. The J segment lost 1 base and the V segment lost 1 base, leaving 6 bases of the junction unmatched. The CDR3 runs 16 residues. Germline CDR1 and CDR2: SGHTA and FQGTGA. Original handling: Using reference gene primer amplification, nucleated cell counts were estimated. Assay used: immunoSEQ multiplex PCR; TCRdb lists only in-frame clones, some missing. The V and J calls and clone size come from that table; D and trimming were worked out from the DNA. The data hold roughly 140,000 clones, with approximately 92% observed a single time.

This chain joins TRBV7-3 and TRBJ2-7; 8 bases are shared with TRBD1. Material: peripheral blood. The source of this sequence is a woman aged 55-70 years with active COVID-19. The CDR3 region has the DNA TGTGCCAGCAGCTTAAATACAGGGGGTGCATCCTACGAGCAGTACTTC. It yields the protein CASSLNTGGASYEQYF.